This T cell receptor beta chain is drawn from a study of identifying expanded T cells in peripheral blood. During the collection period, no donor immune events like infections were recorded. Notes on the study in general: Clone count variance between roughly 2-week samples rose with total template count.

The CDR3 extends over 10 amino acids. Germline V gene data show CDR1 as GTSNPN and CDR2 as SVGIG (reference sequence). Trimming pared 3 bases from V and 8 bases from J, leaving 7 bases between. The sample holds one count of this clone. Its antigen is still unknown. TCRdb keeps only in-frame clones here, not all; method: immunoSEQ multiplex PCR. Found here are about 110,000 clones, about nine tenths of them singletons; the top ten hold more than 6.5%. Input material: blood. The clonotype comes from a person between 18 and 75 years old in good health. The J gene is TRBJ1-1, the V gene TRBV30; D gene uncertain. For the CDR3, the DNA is TGTGCCTGGAGCCAAGACGAAGCTTTCTTT. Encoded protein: CAWSQDEAFF.